Listed below are T cell receptor beta chains from one sample, sequenced in a study of T cells in localized non-small cell lung cancer. The data were produced by immunoSEQ multiplex PCR, yet TCRdb's version contains in-frame clones alone and is incomplete. Of approximately 50,000 clones listed, about 85% were seen once; the top ten hold 2% to 2.5%. The starting material was PBMCs, obtained before any cancer treatment. All receptors derive from a man between 40 and 70 years old with stage II lung adenocarcinoma. CDR3s include the opening cysteine and the closing phenylalanine or tryptophan. D genes are given only for firm matches. A row's size may be missing; if present it is once, few, many or a size class.

clone size: -; V gene: TRBV29-1; D gene: -; J gene: TRBJ2-4; CDR3 DNA: TGCAGCGTTGAACACCAAAACATTCAGTACTTC; CDR3 protein: CSVEHQNIQYF
clone size: -; V gene: TRBV27; D gene: -; J gene: TRBJ2-3; CDR3 DNA: TGTGCCAGCAGTTTATCTAGCACAGATACGCAGTATTTT; CDR3 protein: CASSLSSTDTQYF
clone size: -; V gene: TRBV6-6; D gene: TRBD1; J gene: TRBJ1-4; CDR3 DNA: TGTGCCAGCAGTTCGGGACAGCTAAGAGCAAATGAAAAACTGTTTTTT; CDR3 protein: CASSSGQLRANEKLFF
clone size: -; V gene: TRBV4-1; D gene: -; J gene: TRBJ1-1; CDR3 DNA: TGCGCCAGCAGCCGCCAGACAGAATACACTGAAGCTTTCTTT; CDR3 protein: CASSRQTEYTEAFF
clone size: -; V gene: TRBV10-3; D gene: -; J gene: TRBJ1-2; CDR3 DNA: TGTGCCATCACCCGGGACGGCGGGGGTGGCTACACCTTC; CDR3 protein: CAITRDGGGGYTF
clone size: once; V gene: TRBV6-5; D gene: -; J gene: TRBJ2-1; CDR3 DNA: TGTGCCAGCAGTGTAGAGAGGGGAAATGAGCAGTTCTTC; CDR3 protein: CASSVERGNEQFF
clone size: -; V gene: TRBV6-5; D gene: TRBD1; J gene: TRBJ1-1; CDR3 DNA: TGTGCCAGCAGTTACGGACAGGGCGAAGCTTTCTTT; CDR3 protein: CASSYGQGEAFF
clone size: -; V gene: TRBV7-6; D gene: TRBD2; J gene: TRBJ2-7; CDR3 DNA: TGTGCCAGCAGCTACGGGGGGGCCGTATACTTC; CDR3 protein: CASSYGGAVYF
clone size: -; V gene: TRBV19; D gene: -; J gene: TRBJ1-1; CDR3 DNA: TGTGCCAGTACCCCATACAGGATGAACACTGAAGCTTTCTTT; CDR3 protein: CASTPYRMNTEAFF
clone size: -; V gene: TRBV27; D gene: -; J gene: TRBJ1-4; CDR3 DNA: TGTGCCAGCAGTTTTAGGGGCGCAGGCGAAGAAAAACTGTTTTTT; CDR3 protein: CASSFRGAGEEKLFF
clone size: -; V gene: TRBV5-6; D gene: TRBD1; J gene: TRBJ2-6; CDR3 DNA: TGTGCCAGCAGCCTTAGGACAGGGCCCTCTGGGGCCAACGTCCTGACTTTC; CDR3 protein: CASSLRTGPSGANVLTF
clone size: once; V gene: TRBV5-1; D gene: TRBD1; J gene: TRBJ2-3; CDR3 DNA: TGCGCCAGCGGACAGGACCCCTCTTGGACAGATACGCAGTATTTT; CDR3 protein: CASGQDPSWTDTQYF
clone size: once; V gene: TRBV10-3; D gene: -; J gene: TRBJ1-1; CDR3 DNA: TGTGCCATCAGTGAAGGACTGAACACTGAAGCTTTCTTT; CDR3 protein: CAISEGLNTEAFF
clone size: -; V gene: TRBV4-1; D gene: -; J gene: TRBJ1-1; CDR3 DNA: TGCGCCAGCAGCCTAGAAATGAACACTGAAGCTTTCTTT; CDR3 protein: CASSLEMNTEAFF
clone size: -; V gene: TRBV29-1; D gene: -; J gene: TRBJ1-3; CDR3 DNA: TGCAGCTCCGGGCGGAGAGGGTCTGGAAACACCATATATTTT; CDR3 protein: CSSGRRGSGNTIYF
clone size: -; V gene: TRBV29-1; D gene: TRBD1; J gene: TRBJ1-2; CDR3 DNA: TGCAGCGTTGAAGGGACAGGGAACTATGGCTACACCTTC; CDR3 protein: CSVEGTGNYGYTF
clone size: few; V gene: TRBV5-6; D gene: -; J gene: TRBJ2-7; CDR3 DNA: TGTGCCAGCAGCTCTGGACAGCACTACGAGCAGTACTTC; CDR3 protein: CASSSGQHYEQYF
clone size: -; V gene: TRBV27; D gene: -; J gene: TRBJ1-6; CDR3 DNA: TGTGCCAGCAGTTTATCATCTTTCGTAAATTCACCCCTCCACTTT; CDR3 protein: CASSLSSFVNSPLHF
clone size: once; V gene: TRBV7-8; D gene: -; J gene: TRBJ2-2; CDR3 DNA: TGTGCCAGCAGTTCCCCGGGTGGTACCGGGGAGCTGTTTTTT; CDR3 protein: CASSSPGGTGELFF
clone size: once; V gene: TRBV13; D gene: -; J gene: TRBJ1-3; CDR3 DNA: TGTGCCAGCAGCTTAGGGGGATCTGGAAACACCATATATTTT; CDR3 protein: CASSLGGSGNTIYF
clone size: -; V gene: TRBV7-8; D gene: TRBD1; J gene: TRBJ2-2; CDR3 DNA: TGTGCCAGCAGCCCGTGGACAGGAGGAACCGGGGAGCTGTTTTTT; CDR3 protein: CASSPWTGGTGELFF
clone size: -; V gene: TRBV18; D gene: -; J gene: TRBJ1-1; CDR3 DNA: TGTGCCAGCTCACCCCAGGCTAACACTGAAGCTTTCTTT; CDR3 protein: CASSPQANTEAFF